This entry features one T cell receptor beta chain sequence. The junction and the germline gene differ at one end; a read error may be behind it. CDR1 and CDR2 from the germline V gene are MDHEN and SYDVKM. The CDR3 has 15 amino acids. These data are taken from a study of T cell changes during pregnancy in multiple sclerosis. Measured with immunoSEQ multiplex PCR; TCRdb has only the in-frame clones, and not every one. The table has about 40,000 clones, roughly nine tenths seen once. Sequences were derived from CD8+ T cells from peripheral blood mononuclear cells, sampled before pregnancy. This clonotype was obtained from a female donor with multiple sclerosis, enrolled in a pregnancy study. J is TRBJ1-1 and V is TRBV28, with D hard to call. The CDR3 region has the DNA TGTGCCAGCAGACCGTCAACGGGGTTGAATACTGAAGCTTTCTTT. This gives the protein CASRPSTGLNTEAFF.